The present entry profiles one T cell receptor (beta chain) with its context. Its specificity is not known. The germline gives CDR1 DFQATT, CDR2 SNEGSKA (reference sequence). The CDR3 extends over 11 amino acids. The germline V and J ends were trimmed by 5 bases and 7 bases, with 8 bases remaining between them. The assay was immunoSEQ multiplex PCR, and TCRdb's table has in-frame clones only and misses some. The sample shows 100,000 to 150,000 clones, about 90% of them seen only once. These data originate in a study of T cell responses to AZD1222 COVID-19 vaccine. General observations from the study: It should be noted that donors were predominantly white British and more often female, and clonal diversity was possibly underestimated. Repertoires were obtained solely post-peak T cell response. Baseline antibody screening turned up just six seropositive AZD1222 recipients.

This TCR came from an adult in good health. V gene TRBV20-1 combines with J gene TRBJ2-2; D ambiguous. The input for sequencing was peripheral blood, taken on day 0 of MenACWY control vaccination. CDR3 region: CSAGRGGELFF. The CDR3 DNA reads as TGCAGTGCTGGCCGTGGCGGGGAGCTGTTTTTT.